This TCR beta chain originates from a study of blood T cell repertoires in COVID-19. Study-level background: There were acute and convalescent COVID-19 samples, and they came from the United States, Italy and Spain. T cells, B-cell-depleted T cells, or PBMCs supplied cDNA or gDNA.

The table came from immunoSEQ multiplex PCR; TCRdb's copy has only in-frame clones and leaves some out. This table has approximately 60,000 clones, 65% to 85% appearing once. V dropped 6 bases and J dropped 4 bases, with 19 bases sitting between them. The CDR3 spans 15 residues. CDR1 PRHDT and CDR2 FYEKMQ come from the germline V gene (reference sequence). Input material: peripheral blood. This receptor was obtained from a man between 60 and 75 years old with acute or convalescent COVID-19. V is TRBV13 and J is TRBJ2-7, with D maybe TRBD2 (6 bases). The DNA of the CDR3 is TGTGCCAGCAGACTAGCCCCCGGGCAAGATTACGAGCAGTACTTC. Translated: CASRLAPGQDYEQYF.